A single TCR beta chain is shown here with its context. Its specificity is unknown. CD8 cells regarded as naive lacked CD45RO, were positively chosen for CCR7, and omitted terminally differentiated effector memory CD45RA+ cells. Data came from immunoSEQ multiplex PCR; TCRdb stores just in-frame clones and leaves some out. The sample contains 2 million to 2.5 million clones, approximately 94% of which appear only once. This specimen comes from a study of shared clonotypes between healthy human individuals. The germline V and J ends were trimmed by 2 bases and 5 bases, with 9 bases remaining between them. CDR1 is ENHRY, CDR2 SYGVKD, per germline. The CDR3 has 13 amino acids. Overall study results and limits: The study's rarefaction showed incomplete sorted-subset sequencing despite large depth.

This chain uses TRBV10-3 with TRBJ2-5; possible D gene TRBD1, 5 bases. The sample consisted of naive CD8+ T cells sorted from blood. The source is a man younger than 30 in good health. The CDR3 region is CAISEGPGETQYF. Here the CDR3 DNA reads TGTGCCATCAGTGAGGGTCCAGGGGAGACCCAGTACTTC.